The T cell receptor beta chain under discussion was sequenced for a study of CD8 T cells in ankylosing spondylitis. This clonotype was seen repeatedly, ten times or more. What it recognizes is unknown. Deletions cut 4 bases from V and 6 bases from J, with 19 bases between. CDR3 length equals 15 residues. Germline values: CDR1 SGHRS, CDR2 YFSETQ. Quantitative barcoded 5'-RACE was used to prepare TCR beta libraries. Each CDR3 protein is one row after TCRdb ran MiXCR on the 5' RACE reads. The data show some 350,000 distinct CDR3 sequences, about 14% seen once. Study-wide points: Blood from ankylosing spondylitis patients appeared to carry a characteristic roughly eight-variant TCR beta motif. Disease-linked clones reportedly concentrated significantly in matched ankylosing spondylitis synovial fluid.

Sequenced sample: blood, either unsorted or a sorted T cell fraction (not recorded which). This sequence originates from a male donor with ankylosing spondylitis or in good health (not recorded which). The chain joins TRBV5-1 to TRBJ1-1, with a possible D match to TRBD1 (5 bases). In nucleotides, the CDR3 is TGCGCCAGCAGCCTACTGAGAGGGGAGGGATCTGAAGCTTTCTTT. It codes for CASSLLRGEGSEAFF.